Listed below are T cell receptor beta chains from one sample, sequenced in a study of blood T cell repertoires in COVID-19. The method was immunoSEQ multiplex PCR; TCRdb's version includes in-frame clones alone and lacks a portion of them. Of tens of thousands of clones detected, approximately 90% appear once; the ten largest clones hold approximately 12%. Material: peripheral blood. The receptors stem from a man in his 70s with active or convalescent COVID-19. Each CDR3 is given with its conserved first and last residue.

cdr3_aa j_call v_call
CASSYPESSEAFF TRBJ1-1 TRBV6-5
CATSDKPGQGSNIYEQYF TRBJ2-7 TRBV24-1
CASSQGPAVGLGGQYF TRBJ2-7 TRBV4-1
CASSKGGAAANEQYF TRBJ2-7 TRBV11-3
CAWATVNYGYTF TRBJ1-2 TRBV30
CAWSYPPSSGGKYNEQFF TRBJ2-1 TRBV30
CSASGGGAPTDTQYF TRBJ2-3 TRBV20-1
CASSLGGTRAF TRBJ1-4 TRBV12-3/TRBV12-4
CASSQTTGTGANVLTF TRBJ2-6 TRBV11-1
CASSPRATSYEQYF TRBJ2-7 TRBV18
CASSSTGVRFAEAFF TRBJ1-1 TRBV5-4
CASSPWGDGETQYF TRBJ2-5 TRBV11-2
CASSSIDGTGDTGELFF TRBJ2-2 TRBV25-1
CASSFGLADEETQYF TRBJ2-5 TRBV5-1
CASILDRVNYGYTF TRBJ1-2 TRBV2
CASSPTLDSPEAFF TRBJ1-1 TRBV4-3
CASSPGTSGGNTGELFF TRBJ2-2 TRBV7-2
CATATGTDTQYF TRBJ2-3 TRBV19
CAWSSRTGYSGNTIYF TRBJ1-3 TRBV30
CASSSGTLHQPQHF TRBJ1-5 TRBV2
CASSPRLLAGTYNEQFF TRBJ2-1 TRBV7-2
CAISESGGGSGANVLTF TRBJ2-6 TRBV10-3
CASSSGGPGGYGELFF TRBJ2-2 TRBV5-6
CASSLAPGTFSSYEQYF TRBJ2-7 TRBV5-4
CASSDSNFDNSPLHF TRBJ1-6 TRBV6-4
CASSLDLAGFANEQFF TRBJ2-1 TRBV11-2
CASSLAGGHGYGYTF TRBJ1-2 TRBV5-1
CASSRGVRNTGELFF TRBJ2-2 TRBV5-6
CASRETGPYGYTF TRBJ1-2 TRBV6-6
CATSDPRVPGKNIQYF TRBJ2-4 TRBV24-1
CAIRETGNNYGYTF TRBJ1-2 TRBV10-3
CASSEAGGLGTDTQYF TRBJ2-3 TRBV2
CASSELWGPYEQYF TRBJ2-7 TRBV10-2
CASSVAGTSGNIQYF TRBJ2-4 TRBV9
CASRRQDDGYTF TRBJ1-2 TRBV10-2
CASSPDSLSSYIYGYTF TRBJ1-2 TRBV27
CATTADPTNEKLFF TRBJ1-4 TRBV5-1
CATLPGQGSLLPLDYGYTF TRBJ1-2 TRBV2
CASSLVPYGTSGGGEQFF TRBJ2-1 TRBV5-1
CSVEERGGNTEAFF TRBJ1-1 TRBV29-1
CASRGGLAGLETQYF TRBJ2-5 TRBV5-1
CAWSEKLEAFF TRBJ1-1 TRBV30
CASSLVGTEAFF TRBJ1-1 TRBV28
CASSLGAQGDTEAFF TRBJ1-1 TRBV5-1
CASSLHTRQGGSPLHF TRBJ1-6 TRBV7-2
CASTRRGNTEAFF TRBJ1-1 TRBV4-2
CASSYATEGADTEAFF TRBJ1-1 TRBV6-5
CASSNTPGYTF TRBJ1-2 TRBV12-3/TRBV12-4
CAWSVTGLAGVADTQYF TRBJ2-3 TRBV30
CASSIFEGSGTDTQYF TRBJ2-3 TRBV19
CASSKGQGQETQYF TRBJ2-5 TRBV9
CASSSLRTGYSYEQYF TRBJ2-7 TRBV5-6
CASSLQGVDTEAFF TRBJ1-1 TRBV18
CASRPGNSNTEAFF TRBJ1-1 TRBV5-4
CASSHPGPQHF TRBJ1-5 TRBV7-2
CASSAGVGEKLFF TRBJ1-4 TRBV2
CASSFQGGAADTQYF TRBJ2-3 TRBV6-6
CASSQERASGVLGQFF TRBJ2-1 TRBV4-3
CASSLIGETQYF TRBJ2-5 TRBV5-1
CASSLMGQTAYEQYF TRBJ2-7 TRBV7-2